This T cell receptor beta chain was recovered during a study of blood T cell repertoires in COVID-19. Overall study context: The study drew acute and convalescent COVID-19 samples from the United States, Italy and Spain. Sample material is recorded as cDNA or gDNA derived from T cells, B-cell-depleted T cells, or PBMCs.

The V gene lost 6 bases and the J gene lost 2 bases, with 16 bases spanning the gap. Germline V CDR1 and CDR2: MNHNY, SVGAGI (reference sequence). This CDR3 spans 15 amino acids. Per the original methods: The assay estimated nucleated cells by amplifying reference gene primers. TCRdb's table, derived via immunoSEQ multiplex PCR, lists solely in-frame clones and lacks some. For V, J and clone size, that table is used; D and trimming come from the DNA. The table includes hundreds of thousands of clones, more than 75% detected once. Residents of about two dozen US areas, aged about 18 to 95 years, made up the participants.

Sequenced sample: PBMCs or T cells enriched from blood (not recorded which). V and J are TRBV6-6 and TRBJ1-2; perhaps TRBD1 as D (6 bases). This TCR derives from a woman aged 40 to 49 with acute COVID-19. The DNA for the CDR3 is TGTGCCAGCAGACTCACAGGGTTGCCCAACTATGGCTACACCTTC. This gives the protein CASRLTGLPNYGYTF.